The clone carrying this T cell receptor beta chain was seen at least ten times. What it recognizes is unknown. The data were obtained in a study of tumor-infiltrating lymphocytes in primary liver carcinoma. Study overall: Participating patients were men and women between 30 and 69 years old. Regardless of tissue type, samples showed similar yields of roughly 3.65 to 8 million productive TCRbeta reads. Tumors were stage T1-T3 N0M0, about 4 to 11 cm across.

TCR beta cDNA came from 400 to 500 ng total RNA, primed with a constant-region primer. ARM-PCR was slightly modified, and three nested multiplex PCR rounds with it gave rise to the TCR beta libraries. For approximately 10 cycles apiece, the opening two PCR rounds ran with TRBV1-TRBV30 forward primers and a C-beta reverse primer. TCRdb independently ran MiXCR on the multiplex PCR reads; one entry per CDR3 protein. In the table there are about 320,000 distinct CDR3 sequences, more than 55% of which are singletons. Germline V CDR1 and CDR2: LGHNA, YSLEER. Trimming removed 2 bases from V and 5 bases from J, with 15 bases in between. CDR3 length equals 15 residues. Germline DNA was also extracted, and blood RNA was taken from unsorted whole blood. General study findings and limits: Tumor-adjacent and tumor-blood pairs shared less of their repertoires than tumor region pairs shared.

The material sequenced was peripheral blood. This receptor was taken from a man aged 35 to 55 with primary liver carcinoma and hepatitis B virus infection. The J gene is TRBJ2-5, the V gene TRBV4-3; D uncertain. CDR3 in amino acids: CASSQTFGSWETQYF. In nucleotides, the CDR3 is TGCGCCAGCAGCCAAACGTTCGGGTCTTGGGAGACCCAGTACTTC.